This TCR beta chain was retrieved from a study of beta chain features in type 1 diabetes. Study context: Age, gender, cell numbers and subset yield matched between patients and controls. Whole-study findings and limits: VDJ junctions from type 1 diabetes patients carried fewer insertions and larger deletions. Possibly, sequencing cDNA over-represented cells that had high TCR expression levels. Patients with Type 1 diabetes showed moderately but significantly shorter TCRB CDR3s in all four CD4+ subsets.

The V and J ends lost 3 bases and 2 bases respectively, with 14 bases between them. Germline lookup yields CDR1 LNHDA and CDR2 SQIVND (reference sequence). CDR3 length: 15 amino acids. Points on this clone: The antigen remains unidentified.

Reverse transcription of all isolated RNA meant that expressed TCRB transcripts were sequenced. Sequencing was performed with immunoSEQ multiplex PCR; in TCRdb, only in-frame clones are kept and a portion is missing. The table has around 300,000 clones, 15% seen once; the top ten hold around 0.015%. V gene TRBV19 combines with J gene TRBJ2-7, with D possibly TRBD2 on 5 matching bases. This clonotype was sampled from a man between 18 and 29 years old with type 1 diabetes. Sequenced: naive CD4+ T cells from blood. CDR3 in amino acids: CASSIGLRTTYEQYF. DNA of the CDR3: TGTGCCAGTAGTATTGGACTCAGGACCACCTACGAGCAGTACTTC.